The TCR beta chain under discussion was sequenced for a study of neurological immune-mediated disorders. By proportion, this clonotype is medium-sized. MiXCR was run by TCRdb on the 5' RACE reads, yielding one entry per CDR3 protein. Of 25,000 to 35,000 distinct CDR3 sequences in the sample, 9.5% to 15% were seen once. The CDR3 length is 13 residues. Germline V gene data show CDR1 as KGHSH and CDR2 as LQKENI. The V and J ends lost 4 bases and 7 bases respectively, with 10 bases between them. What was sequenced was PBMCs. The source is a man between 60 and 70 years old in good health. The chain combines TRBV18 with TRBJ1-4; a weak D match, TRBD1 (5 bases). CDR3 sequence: CASSRDSGEKLFF. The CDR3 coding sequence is TGTGCCAGCTCACGGGACTCTGGTGAAAAACTGTTTTTT.